This T cell receptor beta chain was captured by sequencing in a study of post-analysis software for immune sequencing data. Across the whole study: Several disease courses (relapsing-remitting, secondary progressive and progressive-relapsing) of multiple sclerosis were included. Regarding the study as a whole: The five TRBV segments detected at higher frequency in patients than in controls included TRBV5-6, TRBV5-1 and TRBV20-1. The F measure placed samples prepared in the same batch into strongly shared clusters.

CDR1 and CDR2 from the germline V gene are SGHRS and YFSETQ. Trimming took 4 bases from V and 4 from J; bases not matched to a gene: 11. CDR3 length equals 16 residues. Unique molecular identifiers were built into the TCR beta cDNA libraries. MiXCR, applied by TCRdb to the PCR reads, yields one record per CDR3 protein. The repertoire holds a few hundred thousand distinct CDR3 sequences, with about a third as singletons. Notes on this clonotype: What it recognizes is unknown.

This sequence joins TRBV5-1 and TRBJ1-1, with 9 bases fitting TRBD1. The TCR comes from a girl aged 5-17 years with multiple sclerosis. Sequenced input: blood. DNA for the CDR3: TGCGCCAGCAGCACACAGGGGGCTACGATAAGCACTGAAGCTTTCTTT. Protein sequence: CASSTQGATISTEAFF. Combining the CDR3 with reference TRBV5-1 and TRBJ1-1 gives the whole variable domain KAGVTQTPRYLIKTRGQQVTLSCSPISGHRSVSWYQQTPGQGLQFLFEYFSETQRNKGNFPGRFSGRQFSNSRSEMNVSTLELGDSALYLCASSTQGATISTEAFFGQGTRLTVV.